Below, 4 T cell receptor beta chains from the same sample are listed, as sequenced in a study of PD-1 blockade in classical Hodgkin lymphoma (dated by TCRdb to 2019 to 2021). This specimen's time point label, per the study, means: cycle 1 day 1 (C1D1), immediately before nivolumab initiation. Every trial patient had relapsed after autologous stem cell transplantation, and cohorts A, B and C differed in prior brentuximab vedotin exposure. The library was prepared using the immunoSEQ multiplex PCR assay. The immuneACCESS repertoire file appears here via TCRdb, limited to in-frame rearrangements. These files lack a portion of the clones; in checked studies, under half of the deficit traces to unresolved V genes, and the cause of the others is not known. In all, the sample holds approximately 12,000 clones, and 80% of those were seen once. The leading ten clones occupy nearly 25% of the sample. This specimen consisted of peripheral blood mononuclear cells (PBMCs), obtained at baseline. Every receptor here comes from a human donor with classical Hodgkin lymphoma.

The sample holds a few counts of this clone. This CDR3 is CASSLTLASETQYF. CDR3 nucleotide sequence: TGCGCCAGCAGCTTGACGCTAGCGTCGGAGACCCAGTACTTC. The genes are TRBV5-1 and TRBJ2-5, with D perhaps TRBD2 (6 bases). The germline CDR1 and CDR2 sequences are SGHRS and YFSETQ. V lost 1 base to trimming and J lost 5 bases, with 12 bases between them. This CDR3 spans 14 amino acids.

This chain links TRBV7-2 with TRBJ1-1; possible D gene TRBD1, 6 bases. Germline V gene data show CDR1 as SGHTA and CDR2 as FQGNSA. The CDR3 has 15 residues. Trimming took 5 bases from V and 7 from J, leaving 20 bases between them. CDR3 protein: CASSPLGGGGGEAFF. DNA of the CDR3: TGTGCCAGCAGCCCACTCGGGGGAGGGGGGGGTGAAGCTTTCTTT.

DNA of the CDR3: TGTGCCAGCTCACCACAGGGGGGCACTGAAGCTTTCTTT. It yields the protein CASSPQGGTEAFF. The chain links TRBV18 to TRBJ1-1, with a weak D call TRBD1 (6 bases). The CDR3 spans 13 residues. Between the trimmed V and J ends, which lost 1 base and 4 bases, there was a span of 7 bases. Germline V gives CDR1 KGHSH, CDR2 LQKENI.

The table lists this clone with a few counts. The chain combines TRBV28 with TRBJ1-1; 9 bases map to TRBD1. The germline CDR1 and CDR2 sequences are MDHEN and SYDVKM. V trimming: 6 bases; J trimming: 2 bases; junction bases outside the gene matches: 1. CDR3 length equals 13 residues. CDR3 amino acids: CASRGQGNTEAFF. CDR3 coding DNA: TGTGCCAGCAGGGGACAGGGAAACACTGAAGCTTTCTTT.